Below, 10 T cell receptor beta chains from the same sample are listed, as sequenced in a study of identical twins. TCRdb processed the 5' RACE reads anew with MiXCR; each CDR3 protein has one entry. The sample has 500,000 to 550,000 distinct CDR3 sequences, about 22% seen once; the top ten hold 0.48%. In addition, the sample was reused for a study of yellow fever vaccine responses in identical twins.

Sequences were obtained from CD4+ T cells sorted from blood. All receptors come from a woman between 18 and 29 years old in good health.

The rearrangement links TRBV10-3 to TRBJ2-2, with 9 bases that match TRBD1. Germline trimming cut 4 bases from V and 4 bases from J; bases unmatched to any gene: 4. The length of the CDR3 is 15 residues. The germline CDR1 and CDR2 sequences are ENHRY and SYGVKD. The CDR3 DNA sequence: TGTGCCATCAGTGGGGACAGGGCGCGCACCGGGGAGCTGTTTTTT. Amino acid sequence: CAISGDRARTGELFF.

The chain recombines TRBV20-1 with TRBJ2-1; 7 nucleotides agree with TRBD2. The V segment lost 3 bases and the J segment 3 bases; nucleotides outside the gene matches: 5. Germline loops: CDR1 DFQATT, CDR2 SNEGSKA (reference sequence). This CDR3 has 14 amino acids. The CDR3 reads CSASSGKIYNEQFF. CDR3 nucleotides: TGCAGTGCTAGCAGCGGGAAGATCTACAATGAGCAGTTCTTC.

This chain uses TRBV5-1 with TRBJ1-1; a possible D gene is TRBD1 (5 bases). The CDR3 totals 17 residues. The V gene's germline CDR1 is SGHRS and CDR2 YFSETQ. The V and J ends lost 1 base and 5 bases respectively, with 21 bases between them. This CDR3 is CASSLPSQTALYTEAFF. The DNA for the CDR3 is TGCGCCAGCAGCTTGCCCTCTCAGACAGCCTTGTATACTGAAGCTTTCTTT.

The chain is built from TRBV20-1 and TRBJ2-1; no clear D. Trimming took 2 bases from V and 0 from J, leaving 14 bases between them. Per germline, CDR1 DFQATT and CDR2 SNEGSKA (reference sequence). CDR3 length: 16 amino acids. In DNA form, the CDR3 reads TGCAGTGCTAGAAAAATAGGACCAAGCTCCTACAATGAGCAGTTCTTC. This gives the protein CSARKIGPSSYNEQFF.

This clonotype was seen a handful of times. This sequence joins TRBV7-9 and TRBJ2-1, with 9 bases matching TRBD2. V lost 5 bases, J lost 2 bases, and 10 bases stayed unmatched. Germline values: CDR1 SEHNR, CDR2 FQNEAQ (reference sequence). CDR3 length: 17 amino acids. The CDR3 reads CASSQVGGGDPYNEQFF. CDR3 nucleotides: TGTGCCAGCAGCCAAGTGGGCGGGGGGGATCCCTACAATGAGCAGTTCTTC.

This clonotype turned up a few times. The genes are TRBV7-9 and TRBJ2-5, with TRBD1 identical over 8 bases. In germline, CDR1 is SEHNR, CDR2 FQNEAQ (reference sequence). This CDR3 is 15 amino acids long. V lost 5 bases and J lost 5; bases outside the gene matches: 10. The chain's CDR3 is CASSPPDRAGETQYF. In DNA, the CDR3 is TGTGCCAGCAGCCCCCCGGACAGGGCCGGGGAGACCCAGTACTTC.

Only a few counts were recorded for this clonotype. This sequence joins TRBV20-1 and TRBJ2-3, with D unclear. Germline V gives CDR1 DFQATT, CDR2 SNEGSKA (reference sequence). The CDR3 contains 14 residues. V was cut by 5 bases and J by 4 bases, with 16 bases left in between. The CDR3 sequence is CSASLTVLPDTQYF. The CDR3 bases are TGCAGTGCTTCCCTGACCGTTTTGCCAGATACGCAGTATTTT.

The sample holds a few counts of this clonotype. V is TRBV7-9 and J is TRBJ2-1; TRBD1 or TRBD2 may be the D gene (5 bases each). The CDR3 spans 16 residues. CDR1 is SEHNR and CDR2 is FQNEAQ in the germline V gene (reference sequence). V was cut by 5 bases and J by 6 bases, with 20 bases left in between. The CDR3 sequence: CASSPMEAGRRNEQFF. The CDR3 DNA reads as TGTGCCAGCAGCCCGATGGAGGCAGGGCGTCGCAATGAGCAGTTCTTC.

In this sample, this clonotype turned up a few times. The CDR3 DNA follows: TGTGCCAGCAGCTTAGGGGGGTCCCACGAGCAGTACTTC. Amino acids: CASSLGGSHEQYF. The chain employs TRBV7-9 and TRBJ2-7; D assignment may be TRBD1 or TRBD2 (5 bases each). The V end was cut by 1 base, the J end by 5 bases, with 9 bases between. The CDR3 is 13 amino acids. Per germline, CDR1 SEHNR and CDR2 FQNEAQ (reference sequence).

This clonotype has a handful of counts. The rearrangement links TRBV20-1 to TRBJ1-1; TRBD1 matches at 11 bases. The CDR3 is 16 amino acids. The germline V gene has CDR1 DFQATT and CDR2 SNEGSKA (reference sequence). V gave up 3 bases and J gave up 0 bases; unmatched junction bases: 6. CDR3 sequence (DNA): TGCAGTGCTAGCCCCAGGACAGGGGGCCTGAACACTGAAGCTTTCTTT. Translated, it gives CSASPRTGGLNTEAFF.